These T cell receptor beta chains were read from a single sample in a study of blood T cell repertoires in COVID-19. The protocol was immunoSEQ multiplex PCR, while the TCRdb copy is restricted to in-frame clones and leaves out a portion. This table holds under 300,000 clones, 80% to 85% found once. Sequenced input: peripheral blood. Receptors were obtained from a woman aged 60-75 years with active or convalescent COVID-19. Both conserved end residues are part of each CDR3.

TRBV5-4	CASSLRTGEGYTF
TRBV25-1	CASSGPDRDQETQYF
TRBV6-5	CASRLTDRAYTEAFF
TRBV19	CASMGQGFYEQYF
TRBV18	CASSPAAGEETQYF
TRBV7-9	CASSSLGTGLINEQFF
TRBV29-1	CSVTSGGPLYEQYF
TRBV4-1	CASSQDLGLVGQPQHF
TRBV4-1	CASSQATWAGGRGIQYF
TRBV27	CASSIQGAGGYTF
TRBV10-1	CASSEAGNSTDTQYF
TRBV2	CASSEWGQYMNTEAFF
TRBV14	CASRRSGTGSIGYTF
TRBV10-3	CAISEYSGSGASPLHF
TRBV11-1	CASSRGMDTQYF
TRBV19	CASRKPGGFSGYTF
TRBV9	CASSVAPGGGTQYF
TRBV14	CASSPSGVWSEKLFF
TRBV5-1	CASSWEPPTSTDTQYF
TRBV5-1	CASSDSGQTNEKLFF
TRBV29-1	CSVADQGASYEQYF
TRBV5-1	CASSLGGGNSYTF
TRBV19	CASSTRGKSPLHF
TRBV4-1	CASSQETVTVYEQYF
TRBV7-9	CASSPRGGGVTDTQYF
TRBV11-2	CASSLGLNEKLFF
TRBV2	CASSEVLTGGSPLHF
TRBV6-6	CASNPTGLYNEQFF
TRBV6-5	CASSLSRGTEAFF
TRBV11-2	CASRQQPGTEAFF
TRBV5-1	CASSPTRTNYGYTF
TRBV18	CASSSRGRYNEKLFF
TRBV5-1	CASSLERGGETQYF
TRBV5-1	CASSLQGETGELFF
TRBV5-1	CASSAREAGDEQYF
TRBV5-1	CASSTQGARMNTEAFF
TRBV3-1/TRBV3-2	CASSQGTVAGEQYF
TRBV7-3	CASSLGPSGGAYEQYF
TRBV4-3	CASSQDVTGGGYGYTF
TRBV9	CASSGSGYGYTF
TRBV27	CASSPLFNYGYTF
TRBV3-1/TRBV3-2	CASSQDFFGGASTDTQYF
TRBV19	CASSKGLATLEQYF
TRBV6-2/TRBV6-3	CASSSQTGALPNTEAFF
TRBV19	CASSIGGQGVWSEAFF
TRBV6-5	CASSTPRGGYGYTF
TRBV30	CAWNSGTVNEKLFF
TRBV15	CATSTEQGDSYEQYF